This T cell receptor beta chain was profiled in a study of shared clonotypes between healthy human individuals. For this clone: Antigen specificity is unknown.

TCRdb keeps only in-frame clones here, not all; method: immunoSEQ multiplex PCR. The sample yields under 1,100,000 clones, 70% to 80% seen once. The CDR3 has 14 amino acids. Looked up from germline, CDR1 is MGHRA and CDR2 is YSYEKL. Study findings and constraints: The study generally estimated greater richness for naive than memory subsets. Sampling covered blood only; tissue repertoires likely differ. Among donors, clonotype sharing was expected to be affected by sequencing depth.

The receptor was derived from a young man in good health. Some clones in this sample may be carry-over from other donors' samples. The sequenced sample was memory CD4+ T cells from PBMCs. Sample subset: CD45RA-negative fraction. V and J are TRBV4-1 and TRBJ2-5; 8 bases are shared with TRBD2. The J call may be faulty, since TRBJ2-7 better matches the DNA end. The CDR3 coding sequence is TGCGCCAGCAGCCAGGGACTAGACCCCTACGAGCAGTACTTC. This translates into CASSQGLDPYEQYF.